The TCR beta chain under discussion was sequenced for a study of cytomegalovirus exposure and HLA in healthy donors. The PCR was carried out with 60 Vbeta primers and 13 Jbeta primers. The repertoire was sequenced with immunoSEQ multiplex PCR; TCRdb's copy has only in-frame clones and lacks some. The sample records approximately 59,000 clones, 60% to 70% being singletons. From germline, CDR1 is GTSNPN and CDR2 SVGIG (reference sequence). V shed 8 bases and J 4 bases; nucleotides not matched to a gene: 15. This CDR3 region has 16 residues. The chain has TRBV30 and TRBJ2-2; TRBD1 matches 8 bases. The receptor was isolated from a man aged 35 to 55 in good health and CMV-seropositive. The sequencing input was PBMCs. The CDR3 region is CASSLKGQGITGELFF. The CDR3 DNA follows: TGTGCCAGCAGCTTAAAAGGACAGGGAATCACCGGGGAGCTGTTTTTT.